This entry features one T cell receptor (beta chain) sequence. As yet, its antigen is unknown. These data belong to a study of cytomegalovirus exposure and HLA in healthy donors. Study-level information: Assignment to the Caucasian-associated ancestry cluster applied to approximately 79% of the roughly 400 genotyped donors.

PCR employed 60 Vbeta and 13 Jbeta primers. As handled by the study authors: Unique TCR beta chains totaled some 88 million in a later count, with 8.5 million to 12 million of them shared. Clones were read by immunoSEQ multiplex PCR, and TCRdb kept only the in-frame ones, dropping some. Clone size and V and J calls were adopted from that table, with D and trimming inferred from the DNA. This table holds over 130,000 clones, approximately 82% found once. Overall study findings and caveats: V- and J-gene trimming in TCR beta was tied to a missense DCLRE1C variant by an analysis performed later.

Material: PBMCs. The receptor comes from a man aged 25 to 40 in good health and CMV-seropositive.

The CDR3 loop reads CASSVSQDNEQFF. CDR3 coding DNA: TGTGCCAGCAGCGTTAGTCAGGACAATGAGCAGTTCTTC. The genes are TRBV9 and TRBJ2-1; D not certain. V shed 2 bases and J shed 5 bases, with 8 bases lying between them. The CDR3 extends over 13 amino acids. Germline CDR1 reads SGDLS; CDR2 reads YYNGEE.